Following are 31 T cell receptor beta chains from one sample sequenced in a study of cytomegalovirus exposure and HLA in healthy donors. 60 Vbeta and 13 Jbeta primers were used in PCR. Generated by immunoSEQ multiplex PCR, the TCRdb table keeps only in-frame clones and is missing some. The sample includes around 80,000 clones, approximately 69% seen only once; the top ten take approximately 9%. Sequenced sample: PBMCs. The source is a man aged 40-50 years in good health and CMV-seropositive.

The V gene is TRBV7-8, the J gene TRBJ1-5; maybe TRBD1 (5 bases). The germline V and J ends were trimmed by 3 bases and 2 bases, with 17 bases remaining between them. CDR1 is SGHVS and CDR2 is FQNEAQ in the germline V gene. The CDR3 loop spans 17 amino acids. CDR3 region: CASSFQGARWGNQPQHF. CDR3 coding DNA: TGTGCCAGCAGCTTCCAGGGCGCCCGATGGGGCAATCAGCCCCAGCATTTT. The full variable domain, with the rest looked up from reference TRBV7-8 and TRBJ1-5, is GAGVSQSPRYKVAKRGQDVALRCDPISGHVSLFWYQQALGQGPEFLTYFQNEAQLDKSGLPSDRFFAERPEGSVSTLKIQRTQQEDSAVYLCASSFQGARWGNQPQHFGDGTRLSIL.

CDR3 nucleotides: TGTGCCACCAGGACCGACAGCTCCGGAGCTTTCTTT. Its protein product is CATRTDSSGAFF. The genes are TRBV15 and TRBJ1-1; TRBD1 is a possible D gene (5 bases). Deletions cut 6 bases from V and 10 bases from J, with 15 bases between. Germline V CDR1 and CDR2: LNHNV, YYDKDF (reference sequence). The CDR3 extends over 12 amino acids. Looking up the rest from reference TRBV15 and TRBJ1-1 gives the full variable domain: DAMVIQNPRYQVTQFGKPVTLSCSQTLNHNVMYWYQQKSSQAPKLLFHYYDKDFNNEADTPDNFQSRRPNTSFCFLDIRSPGLGDTAMYLCATRTDSSGAFFGQGTRLTVV.

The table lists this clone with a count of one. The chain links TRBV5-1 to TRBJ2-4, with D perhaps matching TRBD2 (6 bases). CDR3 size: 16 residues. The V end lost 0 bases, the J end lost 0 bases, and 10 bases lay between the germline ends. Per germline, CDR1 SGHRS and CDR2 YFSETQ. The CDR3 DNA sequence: TGCGCCAGCAGCTTGGCTCTCGGGGGAGCCAAAAACATTCAGTACTTC. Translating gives CASSLALGGAKNIQYF.

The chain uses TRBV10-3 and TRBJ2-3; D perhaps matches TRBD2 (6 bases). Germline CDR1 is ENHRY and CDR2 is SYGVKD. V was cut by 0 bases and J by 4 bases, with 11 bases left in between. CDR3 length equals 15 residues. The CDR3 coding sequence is TGTGCCATCAGTGAGTCGGGGGGAGAAGCAGATACGCAGTATTTT. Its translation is CAISESGGEADTQYF.

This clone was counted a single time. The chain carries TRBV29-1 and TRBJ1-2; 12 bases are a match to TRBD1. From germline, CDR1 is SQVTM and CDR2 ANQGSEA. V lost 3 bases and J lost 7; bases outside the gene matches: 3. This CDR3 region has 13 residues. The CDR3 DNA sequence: TGCAGCGTTGAGGGACAGGGGGCCTCTGGCTACACCTTC. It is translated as CSVEGQGASGYTF.

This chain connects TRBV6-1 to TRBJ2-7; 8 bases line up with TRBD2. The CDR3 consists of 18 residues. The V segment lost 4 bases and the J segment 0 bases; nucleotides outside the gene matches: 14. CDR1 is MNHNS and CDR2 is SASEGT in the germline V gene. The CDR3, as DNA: TGTGCCAGCAGTGGGCTGGCCTGGACTAGCCCCAGCTCCTACGAGCAGTACTTC. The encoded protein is CASSGLAWTSPSSYEQYF.

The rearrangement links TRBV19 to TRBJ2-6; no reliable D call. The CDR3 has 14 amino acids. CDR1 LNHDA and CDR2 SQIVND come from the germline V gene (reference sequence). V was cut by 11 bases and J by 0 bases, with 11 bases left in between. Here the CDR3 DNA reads TGTGCCTCTCGGTTGGTCTCTGGGGCCAACGTCCTGACTTTC. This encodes CASRLVSGANVLTF.

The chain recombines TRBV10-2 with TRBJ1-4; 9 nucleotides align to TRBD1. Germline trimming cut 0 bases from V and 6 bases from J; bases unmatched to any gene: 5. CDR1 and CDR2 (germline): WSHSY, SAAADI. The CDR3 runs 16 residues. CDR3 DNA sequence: TGCGCCAGCAGTGAGTCTGGGAGGACAGGGGATGAAAAACTGTTTTTT. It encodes CASSESGRTGDEKLFF.

Written as DNA, the CDR3 is TGTGCCAGCAGCCTAGCGGGAGTAACAGATACGCAGTATTTT. Amino acid sequence: CASSLAGVTDTQYF. The chain employs TRBV14 and TRBJ2-3, with 9 bases matching TRBD2. The CDR3 is 14 residues long. Per germline, CDR1 SGHDN and CDR2 FVKESK. After removal of 4 bases from V and 3 bases from J, the junction contained 2 bases not matched to a gene.

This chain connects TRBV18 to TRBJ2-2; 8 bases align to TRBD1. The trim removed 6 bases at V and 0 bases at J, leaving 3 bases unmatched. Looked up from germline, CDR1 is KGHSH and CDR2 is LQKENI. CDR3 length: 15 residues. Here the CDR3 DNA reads TGTGCCAGCTCCGGACAGGGCACGAACACCGGGGAGCTGTTTTTT. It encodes CASSGQGTNTGELFF.

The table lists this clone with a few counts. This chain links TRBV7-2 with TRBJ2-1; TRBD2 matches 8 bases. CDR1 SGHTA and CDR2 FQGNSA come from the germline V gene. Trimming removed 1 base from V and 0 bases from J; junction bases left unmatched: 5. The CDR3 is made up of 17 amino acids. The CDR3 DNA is TGTGCCAGCAGCTTAGGATCGGGGGGGCCCTCCTACAATGAGCAGTTCTTC. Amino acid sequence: CASSLGSGGPSYNEQFF.

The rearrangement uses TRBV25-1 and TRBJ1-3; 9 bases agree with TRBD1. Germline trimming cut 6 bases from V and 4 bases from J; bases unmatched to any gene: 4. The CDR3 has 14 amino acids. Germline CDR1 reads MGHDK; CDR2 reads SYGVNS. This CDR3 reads CASRGTGSGNTIYF. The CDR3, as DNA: TGTGCCAGCAGAGGGACAGGGTCCGGAAACACCATATATTTT.

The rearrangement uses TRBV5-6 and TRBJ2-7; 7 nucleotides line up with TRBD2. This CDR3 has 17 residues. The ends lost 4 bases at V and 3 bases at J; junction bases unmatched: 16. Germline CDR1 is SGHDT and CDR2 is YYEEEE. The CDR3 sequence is CASSDEKSPGLNYEQYF. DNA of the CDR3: TGTGCCAGCAGCGATGAAAAGAGCCCGGGACTAAACTACGAGCAGTACTTC.

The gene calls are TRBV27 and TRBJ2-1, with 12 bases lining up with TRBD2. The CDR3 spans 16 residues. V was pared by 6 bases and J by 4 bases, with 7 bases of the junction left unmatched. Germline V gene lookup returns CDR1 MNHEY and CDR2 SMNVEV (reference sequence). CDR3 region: CASSTRLAGDYNEQFF. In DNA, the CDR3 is TGTGCCAGCAGCACTCGACTAGCGGGAGATTACAATGAGCAGTTCTTC.

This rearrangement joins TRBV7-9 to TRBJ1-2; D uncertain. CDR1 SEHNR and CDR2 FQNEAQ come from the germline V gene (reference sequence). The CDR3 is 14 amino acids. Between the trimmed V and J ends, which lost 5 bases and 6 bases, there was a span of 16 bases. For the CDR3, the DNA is TGTGCCAGCAGCGCCTCCGGGAGAATGGATGGCTACACCTTC. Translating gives CASSASGRMDGYTF.

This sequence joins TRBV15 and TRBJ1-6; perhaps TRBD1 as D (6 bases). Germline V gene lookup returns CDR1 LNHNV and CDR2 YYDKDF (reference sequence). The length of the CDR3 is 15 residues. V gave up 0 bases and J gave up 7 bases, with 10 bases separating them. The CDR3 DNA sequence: TGTGCCACCAGCAGAGATCAGGGGATGAATTCACCCCTCCACTTT. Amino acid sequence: CATSRDQGMNSPLHF. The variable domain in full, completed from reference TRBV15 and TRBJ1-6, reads DAMVIQNPRYQVTQFGKPVTLSCSQTLNHNVMYWYQQKSSQAPKLLFHYYDKDFNNEADTPDNFQSRRPNTSFCFLDIRSPGLGDTAMYLCATSRDQGMNSPLHFGNGTRLTVT.

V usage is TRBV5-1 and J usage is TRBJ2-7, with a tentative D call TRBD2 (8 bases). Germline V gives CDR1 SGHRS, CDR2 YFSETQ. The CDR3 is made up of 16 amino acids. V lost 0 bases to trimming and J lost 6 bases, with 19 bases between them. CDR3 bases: TGCGCCAGCAGCTTGGGTCTCGGGAGGGGGCAGGGCGAGCAGTACTTC. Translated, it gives CASSLGLGRGQGEQYF.

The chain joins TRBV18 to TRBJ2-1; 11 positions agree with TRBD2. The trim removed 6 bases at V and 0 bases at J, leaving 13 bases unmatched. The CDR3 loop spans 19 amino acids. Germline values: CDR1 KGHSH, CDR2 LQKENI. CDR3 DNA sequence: TGTGCCAGCTCGACGACTAGCGGGGTACCTCTCTCCTCCTACAATGAGCAGTTCTTC. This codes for CASSTTSGVPLSSYNEQFF.

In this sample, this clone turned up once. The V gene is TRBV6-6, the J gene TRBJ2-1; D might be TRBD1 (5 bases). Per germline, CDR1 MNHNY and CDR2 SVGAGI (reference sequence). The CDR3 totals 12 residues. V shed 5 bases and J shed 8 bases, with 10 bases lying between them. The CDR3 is CASSPGFDEQFF. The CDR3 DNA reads TGTGCCAGCAGTCCAGGGTTCGATGAGCAGTTCTTC.

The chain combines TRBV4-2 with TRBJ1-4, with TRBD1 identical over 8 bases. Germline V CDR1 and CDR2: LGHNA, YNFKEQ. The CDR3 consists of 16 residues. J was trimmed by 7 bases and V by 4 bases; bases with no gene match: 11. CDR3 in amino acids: CASSPGQGLSGEKLFF. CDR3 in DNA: TGTGCCAGCAGCCCTGGACAGGGCTTGAGTGGTGAAAAACTGTTTTTT.

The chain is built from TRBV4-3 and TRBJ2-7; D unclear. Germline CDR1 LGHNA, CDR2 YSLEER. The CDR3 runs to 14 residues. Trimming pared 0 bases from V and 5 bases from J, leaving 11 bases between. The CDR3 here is CASSQDTAQDEQYF. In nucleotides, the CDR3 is TGCGCCAGCAGCCAAGATACAGCCCAGGACGAGCAGTACTTC.

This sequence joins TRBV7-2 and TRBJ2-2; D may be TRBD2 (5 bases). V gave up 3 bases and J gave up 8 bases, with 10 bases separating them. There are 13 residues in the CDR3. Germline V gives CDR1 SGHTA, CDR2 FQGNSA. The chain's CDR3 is CASSFGGVGELFF. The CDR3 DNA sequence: TGTGCCAGCAGCTTTGGAGGTGTGGGGGAGCTGTTTTTT.

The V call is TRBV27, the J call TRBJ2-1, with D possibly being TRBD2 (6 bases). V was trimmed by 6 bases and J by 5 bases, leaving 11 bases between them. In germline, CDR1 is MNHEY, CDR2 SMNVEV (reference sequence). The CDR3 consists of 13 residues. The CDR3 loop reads CASSWGLNNEQFF. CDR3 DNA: TGTGCCAGCAGCTGGGGACTTAACAATGAGCAGTTCTTC.

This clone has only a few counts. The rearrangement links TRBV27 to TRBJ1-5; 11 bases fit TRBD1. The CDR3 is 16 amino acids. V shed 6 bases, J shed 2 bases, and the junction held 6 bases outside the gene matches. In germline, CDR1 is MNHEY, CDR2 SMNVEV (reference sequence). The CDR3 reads CASSPDRGRGNQPQHF. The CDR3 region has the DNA TGTGCCAGCAGCCCGGACAGGGGGCGAGGCAATCAGCCCCAGCATTTT.

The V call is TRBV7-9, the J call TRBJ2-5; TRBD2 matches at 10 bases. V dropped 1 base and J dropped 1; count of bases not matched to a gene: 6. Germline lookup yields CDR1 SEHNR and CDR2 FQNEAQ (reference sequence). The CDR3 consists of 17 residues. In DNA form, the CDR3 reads TGTGCCAGCAGCTTAGGGTCCCTAGCGGGAGCCCAAGAGACCCAGTACTTC. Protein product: CASSLGSLAGAQETQYF.

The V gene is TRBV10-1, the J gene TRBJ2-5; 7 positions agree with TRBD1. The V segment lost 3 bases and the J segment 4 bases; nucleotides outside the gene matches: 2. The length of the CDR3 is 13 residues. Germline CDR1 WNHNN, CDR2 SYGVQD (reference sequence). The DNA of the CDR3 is TGCGCCAGCAGTGACCCAGGGGGAGAGACCCAGTACTTC. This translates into CASSDPGGETQYF.

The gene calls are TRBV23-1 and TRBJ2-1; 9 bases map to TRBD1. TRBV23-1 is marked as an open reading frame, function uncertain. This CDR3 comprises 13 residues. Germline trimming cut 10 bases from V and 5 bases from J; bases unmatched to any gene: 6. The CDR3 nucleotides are TGCGCCACCAAGGACAGGGGCCACAATGAGCAGTTCTTC. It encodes CATKDRGHNEQFF.

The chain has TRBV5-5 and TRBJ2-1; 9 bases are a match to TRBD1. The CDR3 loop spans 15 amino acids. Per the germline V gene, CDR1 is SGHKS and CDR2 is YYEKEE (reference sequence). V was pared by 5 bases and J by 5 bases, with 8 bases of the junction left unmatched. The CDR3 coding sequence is TGTGCCAGCAGTTTTCCCGGGACAGGGAACAATGAGCAGTTCTTC. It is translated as CASSFPGTGNNEQFF.

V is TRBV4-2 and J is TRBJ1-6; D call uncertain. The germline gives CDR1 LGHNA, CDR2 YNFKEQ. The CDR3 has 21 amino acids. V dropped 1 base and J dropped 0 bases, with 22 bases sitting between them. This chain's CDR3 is CASSQVIGGLVGSSYNSPLHF. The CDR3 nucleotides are TGTGCCAGCAGCCAAGTAATTGGAGGTCTCGTGGGGAGCTCCTATAATTCACCCCTCCACTTT.

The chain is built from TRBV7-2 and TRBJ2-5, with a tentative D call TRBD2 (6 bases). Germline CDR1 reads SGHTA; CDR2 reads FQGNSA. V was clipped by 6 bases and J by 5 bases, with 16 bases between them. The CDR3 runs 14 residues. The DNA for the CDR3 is TGTGCCAGCAGGACACCGGGACTTCTGGAGACCCAGTACTTC. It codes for CASRTPGLLETQYF.

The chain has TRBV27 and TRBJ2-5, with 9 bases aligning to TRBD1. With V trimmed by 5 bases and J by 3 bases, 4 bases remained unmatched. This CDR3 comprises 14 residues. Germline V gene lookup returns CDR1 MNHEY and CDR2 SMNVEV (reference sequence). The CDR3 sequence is CASSPGQGKETQYF. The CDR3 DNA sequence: TGTGCCAGCAGTCCGGGACAGGGAAAAGAGACCCAGTACTTC.